The 25 T cell receptor beta chains reported below all come from one sample, sequenced in a study of CD8 T cell repertoires and HIV-1 epitope variants. Antigens of these TCRs are unknown. Assay used: immunoSEQ multiplex PCR; TCRdb lists only in-frame clones, some missing. Found here are about 5,000 clones, around 60% of them singletons; the top ten hold about 40%. Material for sequencing was cultured CD8+ T cells derived from PBMCs. The receptor set was obtained from a male donor with HIV.

This chain joins TRBV7-9 and TRBJ2-3; D unclear. This CDR3 has 15 residues. Between the trimmed V and J ends, which lost 1 base and 1 base, there was a span of 9 bases. Germline-derived CDR1 and CDR2 are SEHNR and FQNEAQ (reference sequence). This CDR3 is CASSLVEQRTDTQYF. The CDR3 DNA reads as TGTGCCAGCAGCTTAGTTGAGCAGCGCACAGATACGCAGTATTTT.

This clone rates as hyperexpanded. The V and J genes are TRBV13 and TRBJ2-5; tentatively, D is TRBD2 (5 bases). The V gene lost 4 bases and the J gene lost 2 bases, with 14 bases spanning the gap. CDR1 and CDR2 (germline): PRHDT, FYEKMQ (reference sequence). The CDR3 has 15 amino acids. The CDR3 DNA reads TGTGCCAGCAGCTCCGCCGGGATAGATCAAGAGACCCAGTACTTC. Amino acids: CASSSAGIDQETQYF.

The V gene is TRBV9, the J gene TRBJ2-3; D remains ambiguous. Germline V gives CDR1 SGDLS, CDR2 YYNGEE. V was cut by 2 bases and J by 2 bases, with 9 bases left in between. The CDR3 sequence is 14 residues long. The CDR3 DNA reads TGTGCCAGCAGCGTCCAGACGCTCACAGATACGCAGTATTTT. Amino acid sequence: CASSVQTLTDTQYF.

This rearrangement joins TRBV6-4 to TRBJ2-1, with TRBD1 matching over 9 bases. The CDR3 covers 16 residues. J gave up 3 bases and V 0 bases, and 3 bases lay outside the gene matches. Germline V gene data show CDR1 as MRHNA and CDR2 as SNTAGT. CDR3 in amino acids: CASSDSMGQGYNEQFF. DNA for the CDR3: TGTGCCAGCAGTGACTCGATGGGACAGGGCTACAATGAGCAGTTCTTC.

This clone has a single count. The rearrangement links TRBV6-1 to TRBJ2-2; TRBD1 agrees at 7 bases. With 4 bases clipped from V and 7 bases from J, the junction kept 6 bases outside the gene matches. The V gene's germline CDR1 is MNHNS and CDR2 SASEGT. The CDR3 is 14 amino acids. CDR3 in DNA: TGTGCCAGCAGTGTCAGGGGGTGGGACGGGGAGCTGTTTTTT. This gives the protein CASSVRGWDGELFF.

The chain joins TRBV11-1 to TRBJ2-7; D gene ambiguous. In germline, CDR1 is SGHAT, CDR2 FQDESV (reference sequence). The CDR3 sequence is 15 residues long. V was shortened by 1 base and J by 9 bases, with 19 bases between the two germline ends. The CDR3 bases are TGTGCCAGCAGCTTAGGCAGGTTCGGTAATACGAGGCAGTACTTC. It specifies CASSLGRFGNTRQYF. Full variable domain (remainder filled in from reference TRBV11-1 and TRBJ2-7): EAEVAQSPRYKITEKSQAVAFWCDPISGHATLYWYRQILGQGPELLVQFQDESVVDDSQLPKDRFSAERLKGVDSTLKIQPAELGDSAMYLCASSLGRFGNTRQYFGPGTRLTVT.

The chain combines TRBV2 with TRBJ2-7; 12 positions agree with TRBD2. J gave up 3 bases and V 1 base, and 4 bases lay outside the gene matches. Germline V gene data show CDR1 as SNHLY and CDR2 as FYNNEI. The CDR3 has 16 amino acids. Here the CDR3 DNA reads TGTGCCAGCAGTGAAGGGCCGGGACTAGCGGGCTACGAGCAGTACTTC. Translation gives CASSEGPGLAGYEQYF. The variable domain in full, completed from reference TRBV2 and TRBJ2-7, reads EPEVTQTPSHQVTQMGQEVILRCVPISNHLYFYWYRQILGQKVEFLVSFYNNEISEKSEIFDDQFSVERPDGSNFTLKIRSTKLEDSAMYFCASSEGPGLAGYEQYFGPGTRLTVT.

The rearrangement links TRBV5-1 to TRBJ2-7; 7 bases agree with TRBD2. Germline V CDR1 and CDR2: SGHRS, YFSETQ. CDR3 size: 11 residues. V was pared by 6 bases and J by 4 bases, with 1 base of the junction left unmatched. CDR3 sequence reads: CASTSGYEQYF. CDR3 in DNA: TGCGCCAGCACTAGCGGATACGAGCAGTACTTC.

This chain connects TRBV29-1 to TRBJ2-3, with 11 bases matching TRBD2. This CDR3 is built from 16 residues. V lost 4 bases, J lost 5 bases, and 11 bases stayed unmatched. Germline CDR1 is SQVTM and CDR2 is ANQGSEA. The CDR3 region is CSVGGTSGQLGDTQYF. CDR3 nucleotides: TGCAGCGTTGGCGGGACTAGCGGCCAGCTAGGAGATACGCAGTATTTT.

The chain's CDR3 is CASSFASSGTVAGELFF. The CDR3 DNA follows: TGTGCCAGCAGCTTTGCAAGTAGCGGGACGGTGGCCGGGGAGCTGTTTTTT. V and J are TRBV5-6 and TRBJ2-2; 8 bases fit TRBD2. The CDR3 sequence is 17 residues long. CDR1 and CDR2 from the germline V gene are SGHDT and YYEEEE. V shed 2 bases and J 6 bases; nucleotides not matched to a gene: 12.

This clone has only a few counts. This chain joins TRBV9 and TRBJ2-1, with TRBD2 matching 8 bases. The CDR3 loop spans 15 amino acids. The germline gives CDR1 SGDLS, CDR2 YYNGEE. V gave up 0 bases and J gave up 5 bases; unmatched junction bases: 4. CDR3 DNA: TGTGCCAGCAGCGTAGGGACTAGCCATGACAATGAGCAGTTCTTC. As protein: CASSVGTSHDNEQFF.

The chain combines TRBV19 with TRBJ2-3; D unclear. The length of the CDR3 is 15 residues. V lost 4 bases and J 1 base, leaving 12 bases between the germline ends. Per germline, CDR1 LNHDA and CDR2 SQIVND (reference sequence). The CDR3 DNA is TGTGCCAGTAGTACCTCGCCCTCTGGCACAGATACGCAGTATTTT. Amino acids: CASSTSPSGTDTQYF. Complete variable domain (other parts from reference TRBV19 and TRBJ2-3): DGGITQSPKYLFRKEGQNVTLSCEQNLNHDAMYWYRQDPGQGLRLIYYSQIVNDFQKGDIAEGYSVSREKKESFPLTVTSAQKNPTAFYLCASSTSPSGTDTQYFGPGTRLTVL.

The CDR3 DNA is TGTGCCAGCAGTTCAACAACAACGAGTACAGGGGCGGTGGGGGAGCTGTTTTTT. Residues: CASSSTTTSTGAVGELFF. This chain links TRBV27 with TRBJ2-2; 7 bases agree with TRBD1. Germline CDR1 is MNHEY and CDR2 is SMNVEV (reference sequence). There are 18 residues in the CDR3. The V and J ends lost 4 bases and 8 bases, in that order; junction bases with no gene match: 19.

By share, this clone counts as medium-sized (0.01 to 0.1%). The chain uses TRBV27 and TRBJ2-1, with D perhaps TRBD1 (6 bases). Germline values: CDR1 MNHEY, CDR2 SMNVEV (reference sequence). CDR3 size: 17 residues. V shed 2 bases and J shed 0 bases, with 14 bases lying between them. This chain's CDR3 is CASSLKQGEGSYNEQFF. For the CDR3, the DNA is TGTGCCAGCAGTTTAAAACAGGGTGAGGGCTCCTACAATGAGCAGTTCTTC.

The rearrangement uses TRBV6-6 and TRBJ1-1, with 8 bases matching TRBD1. The CDR3 is 14 residues long. Looked up from germline, CDR1 is MNHNY and CDR2 is SVGAGI (reference sequence). The junction had 7 bases not matched to a gene; V was cut back by 6 bases and J by 4 bases. CDR3 bases: TGTGCCAGCAGCCATCAGGGGGCGGGCACTGAAGCTTTCTTT. It codes for CASSHQGAGTEAFF.

The chain recombines TRBV2 with TRBJ1-2; tentative D call: TRBD1 (6 bases). The CDR3 covers 14 residues. Per germline, CDR1 SNHLY and CDR2 FYNNEI. The CDR3 nucleotides read TGTGCTTCAATAGGGGGAGTAGTTAACTATGGCTACACCTTC. The encoded protein is CASIGGVVNYGYTF.

The rearrangement uses TRBV25-1 and TRBJ1-2; 7 nucleotides align to TRBD1. The CDR3 has 14 amino acids. V was pared by 9 bases and J by 3 bases, with 10 bases of the junction left unmatched. Germline V gene data show CDR1 as MGHDK and CDR2 as SYGVNS. CDR3 DNA: TGTGCCAGTTTTTCATCCGGGACAGACTATGGCTACACCTTC. Its translation is CASFSSGTDYGYTF.

Only a few counts were recorded for this clone. The chain uses TRBV7-6 and TRBJ2-7, with 7 nucleotides matching TRBD2. The CDR3 covers 16 residues. Germline loops: CDR1 SGHVS, CDR2 FNYEAQ. J lost 6 bases, V lost 1 base, and 12 bases had no gene match. The CDR3 DNA follows: TGTGCCAGCAGCTTAGGCGTGGGGGGGGGACCCCTCGAGCAGTACTTC. It specifies CASSLGVGGGPLEQYF.

This chain joins TRBV20-1 and TRBJ1-1; D is undetermined. The CDR3 is made up of 11 amino acids. The ends were cut back, 5 bases at V and 1 base at J, with 5 bases in the middle. CDR1 is DFQATT, CDR2 SNEGSKA, per germline (reference sequence). CDR3 nucleotides: TGCAGTGCTCGAAGGAACACTGAAGCTTTCTTT. Encoded protein: CSARRNTEAFF.

The chain combines TRBV15 with TRBJ2-7, with 7 bases matching TRBD2. The V segment lost 5 bases and the J segment 0 bases; nucleotides outside the gene matches: 7. This CDR3 contains 15 residues. From germline, CDR1 is LNHNV and CDR2 YYDKDF (reference sequence). The CDR3 sequence: CATSASRGNSYEQYF. For the CDR3, the DNA is TGTGCCACCAGCGCTTCGCGGGGGAACTCCTACGAGCAGTACTTC.

This clone showed up just a few times. The genes are TRBV27 and TRBJ2-7, with unresolved D. V was clipped by 2 bases and J by 3 bases, with 8 bases between them. Per germline, CDR1 MNHEY and CDR2 SMNVEV (reference sequence). CDR3 length: 13 amino acids. The CDR3, as DNA: TGTGCCAGCAGTTTACGGGCCCTCTACGAGCAGTACTTC. Protein sequence: CASSLRALYEQYF.

V is TRBV28 and J is TRBJ1-2; D remains unclear. CDR1 and CDR2 from the germline V gene are MDHEN and SYDVKM. With 2 bases removed from V and 8 bases from J, the gap between germline ends came to 18 bases. CDR3 length equals 15 residues. This CDR3 is CASSLEGYPLWGYTF. In DNA form, the CDR3 reads TGTGCCAGCAGTTTAGAAGGGTACCCACTTTGGGGCTACACCTTC.

By its share, this clone is medium-sized. The rearrangement joins TRBV27 to TRBJ2-2; 11 nucleotides match TRBD2. The CDR3 length is 18 residues. CDR1 and CDR2 (germline): MNHEY, SMNVEV (reference sequence). J was trimmed by 2 bases and V by 3 bases; bases with no gene match: 8. CDR3 nucleotide sequence: TGTGCCAGCAGTTTTACGACTAGCGGGAACTTAAACACCGGGGAGCTGTTTTTT. Residues: CASSFTTSGNLNTGELFF.

V and J are TRBV2 and TRBJ1-4, with no clear D. Between the trimmed V and J ends, which lost 4 bases and 7 bases, there was a span of 16 bases. The CDR3 totals 15 residues. Looked up from germline, CDR1 is SNHLY and CDR2 is FYNNEI. The CDR3: CASSAGALRSEKLFF. In nucleotides, the CDR3 is TGTGCCAGCAGTGCGGGCGCGTTGAGGAGTGAAAAACTGTTTTTT.

For the CDR3, the DNA is TGTGCCAGCAGCTTCGCCGAGTACGAGCAGTACTTC. Its translation is CASSFAEYEQYF. The J gene is TRBJ2-7, the V gene TRBV5-4; D gene unclear. Trimming took off 2 bases at V and 4 bases at J, with 7 bases between the two ends. Germline V CDR1 and CDR2: SGHNT, YYREEE (reference sequence). This CDR3 has 12 amino acids.